The TCR beta chain under discussion was sequenced for a study of blood T cell repertoires in COVID-19. TCRdb's copy holds only in-frame clones and misses some; the assay was immunoSEQ multiplex PCR. The sample has under 250,000 clones; approximately 89% are singletons. This clone occurred a few times. Trimming pared 6 bases from V and 2 bases from J, leaving 13 bases between. The CDR3 extends over 13 amino acids. Germline V gives CDR1 SQVTM, CDR2 ANQGSEA. The specimen sequenced was PBMCs or T cells enriched from blood (not recorded which). V usage is TRBV29-1 and J usage is TRBJ1-2, with D perhaps matching TRBD1 (6 bases). The receptor comes from a woman in her twenties or thirties with acute COVID-19. CDR3 region: CSVPLTGNYGYTF. The CDR3, as DNA: TGCAGCGTCCCCTTAACAGGGAACTATGGCTACACCTTC.